Listed here are 17 T cell receptor beta chains from one sample, sequenced in a study of cytomegalovirus exposure and HLA in healthy donors. The PCR ran on 60 Vbeta and 13 Jbeta primers. The data were produced by immunoSEQ multiplex PCR, yet TCRdb's version contains in-frame clones alone and is incomplete. The sample records 100,000 to 150,000 clones, about 66% being singletons. The material sequenced was PBMCs. The source of these receptors is a man in his thirties or forties in good health and CMV-seropositive.

This chain uses TRBV5-6 with TRBJ2-3; 9 bases match TRBD1. V shed 3 bases, J shed 7 bases, and the junction held 6 bases outside the gene matches. The CDR3 is 14 amino acids. The V gene's germline CDR1 is SGHDT and CDR2 YYEEEE. Here the CDR3 DNA reads TGTGCCAGCAGCTGGGGACAGGGAATGAATACGCAGTATTTT. As protein: CASSWGQGMNTQYF.

The gene calls are TRBV6-5 and TRBJ1-1, with no clear D. The V end lost 6 bases, the J end lost 1 base, and 9 bases lay between the germline ends. CDR3 length: 13 residues. Germline V CDR1 and CDR2: MNHEY, SVGAGI. The chain's CDR3 is CASSPNRNTEAFF. The CDR3 nucleotides are TGTGCCAGCAGCCCAAACAGGAACACTGAAGCTTTCTTT.

The chain uses TRBV5-1 and TRBJ2-2; 7 nucleotides line up with TRBD2. The CDR3 spans 15 residues. The V and J ends lost 0 bases and 7 bases, in that order; junction bases with no gene match: 6. CDR1 is SGHRS, CDR2 YFSETQ, per germline. The CDR3 here is CASSLGGLVFGELFF. DNA of the CDR3: TGCGCCAGCAGCTTGGGCGGACTAGTTTTCGGGGAGCTGTTTTTT.

The chain couples TRBV7-9 to TRBJ2-7, with 7 bases matching TRBD1. Germline V CDR1 and CDR2: SEHNR, FQNEAQ (reference sequence). The CDR3 has 15 amino acids. V lost 5 bases and J lost 2; bases outside the gene matches: 9. The CDR3 DNA reads as TGTGCCAGCAGCGCCGGACAGGTTCCTACCTACGAGCAGTACTTC. This gives the protein CASSAGQVPTYEQYF.

This clone appeared once. The chain uses TRBV19 and TRBJ1-1; D is undetermined. V was trimmed by 7 bases and J by 1 base, leaving 13 bases between them. Germline values: CDR1 LNHDA, CDR2 SQIVND (reference sequence). The CDR3 spans 14 residues. Written as DNA, the CDR3 is TGTGCCAGTACTTCGCGTGTGAGGAACACTGAAGCTTTCTTT. This gives the protein CASTSRVRNTEAFF. The whole variable domain, filled in from reference TRBV19 and TRBJ1-1, reads DGGITQSPKYLFRKEGQNVTLSCEQNLNHDAMYWYRQDPGQGLRLIYYSQIVNDFQKGDIAEGYSVSREKKESFPLTVTSAQKNPTAFYLCASTSRVRNTEAFFGQGTRLTVV.

Here the CDR3 DNA reads TGTGCCAGCAGTTGGGGACTAGCAGACTCCTACGAGCAGTACTTC. It codes for CASSWGLADSYEQYF. The V gene is TRBV28, the J gene TRBJ2-7; 9 bases line up with TRBD2. Unmatched junction bases numbered 4, after V lost 4 bases and J lost 0 bases. The CDR3 sequence is 15 residues long. The V gene's germline CDR1 is MDHEN and CDR2 SYDVKM.

This clone was counted only a few times. The chain combines TRBV19 with TRBJ1-2; 8 nucleotides agree with TRBD1. The CDR3 has 15 residues. The V gene's germline CDR1 is LNHDA and CDR2 SQIVND (reference sequence). After removal of 4 bases from V and 6 bases from J, the junction contained 10 bases not matched to a gene. The CDR3 DNA sequence: TGTGCCAGTAGTAGTACAAATCTGGACAGGGATGGCTACACCTTC. Translation: CASSSTNLDRDGYTF. The full variable domain, with the rest looked up from reference TRBV19 and TRBJ1-2, is DGGITQSPKYLFRKEGQNVTLSCEQNLNHDAMYWYRQDPGQGLRLIYYSQIVNDFQKGDIAEGYSVSREKKESFPLTVTSAQKNPTAFYLCASSSTNLDRDGYTFGSGTRLTVV.

The CDR3 DNA follows: TGTGCCAGCAGGAGGGCCCTCTATACAGATACGCAGTATTTT. It yields the protein CASRRALYTDTQYF. This chain joins TRBV7-2 and TRBJ2-3; TRBD2 is a possible D gene (5 bases). V dropped 6 bases and J dropped 3 bases, with 13 bases sitting between them. Germline V gene lookup returns CDR1 SGHTA and CDR2 FQGNSA. The CDR3 spans 14 residues. The whole variable domain, remainder taken from reference TRBV7-2 and TRBJ2-3, is GAGVSQSPSNKVTEKGKDVELRCDPISGHTALYWYRQSLGQGLEFLIYFQGNSAPDKSGLPSDRFSAERTGGSVSTLTIQRTQQEDSAVYLCASRRALYTDTQYFGPGTRLTVL.

The rearrangement links TRBV5-1 to TRBJ2-3; 12 nucleotides align to TRBD2. The trim removed 0 bases at V and 6 bases at J, leaving 2 bases unmatched. Germline lookup yields CDR1 SGHRS and CDR2 YFSETQ. CDR3 length: 15 residues. The CDR3 region is CASSLDLAGGDTQYF. The CDR3 region has the DNA TGCGCCAGCAGCTTGGACCTAGCGGGGGGGGATACGCAGTATTTT.

V is TRBV5-4 and J is TRBJ1-2; TRBD1 aligns across 7 bases. With V trimmed by 4 bases and J by 3 bases, 12 bases remained unmatched. Germline V CDR1 and CDR2: SGHNT, YYREEE (reference sequence). This CDR3 is 16 amino acids long. In DNA, the CDR3 is TGTGCCAGCAGCCCCAGCCGTGGGCAGGGGGACTATGGCTACACCTTC. This sequence encodes CASSPSRGQGDYGYTF.

This clone occurred a few times. This chain joins TRBV18 and TRBJ1-4; 8 positions agree with TRBD1. CDR1 and CDR2 from the germline V gene are KGHSH and LQKENI. With V trimmed by 4 bases and J by 1 base, 2 bases remained unmatched. The CDR3 has 15 residues. The CDR3, as DNA: TGTGCCAGCTCACGCGGGACAGGAACTAATGAAAAACTGTTTTTT. Translation gives CASSRGTGTNEKLFF.

This clone was found a few times. The CDR3 region has the DNA TGTGCCACCAGCAAGCGGGGGTTGGCGGTTGGGAACTATGGCTACACCTTC. It specifies CATSKRGLAVGNYGYTF. The V call is TRBV15, the J call TRBJ1-2; tentative D call: TRBD1 (5 bases). The CDR3 runs to 17 residues. Trimming took 4 bases from V and 2 from J, leaving 20 bases between them. Germline V CDR1 and CDR2: LNHNV, YYDKDF (reference sequence).

The V and J genes are TRBV7-2 and TRBJ2-5, with D uncertain. CDR1 is SGHTA and CDR2 is FQGNSA in the germline V gene. The CDR3 totals 12 residues. V was pared by 4 bases and J by 4 bases, with 7 bases between. The CDR3 reads CASSSIGETQYF. The CDR3 DNA reads TGTGCCAGCAGCTCTATCGGAGAGACCCAGTACTTC. Full variable domain (remainder filled in from reference TRBV7-2 and TRBJ2-5): GAGVSQSPSNKVTEKGKDVELRCDPISGHTALYWYRQSLGQGLEFLIYFQGNSAPDKSGLPSDRFSAERTGGSVSTLTIQRTQQEDSAVYLCASSSIGETQYFGPGTRLLVL.

The rearrangement joins TRBV2 to TRBJ2-5; a possible D gene is TRBD1 (5 bases). This CDR3 has 15 residues. Per the germline V gene, CDR1 is SNHLY and CDR2 is FYNNEI. V was cut by 2 bases and J by 5 bases, with 15 bases left in between. CDR3 bases: TGTGCCAGCAGTGAAAGTAGGGGCTTTTGGGAGACCCAGTACTTC. Protein product: CASSESRGFWETQYF.

This rearrangement joins TRBV4-3 to TRBJ2-7; 11 positions match TRBD2. There are 16 residues in the CDR3. From germline, CDR1 is LGHNA and CDR2 YSLEER. With 0 bases clipped from V and 3 bases from J, the junction kept 4 bases outside the gene matches. The CDR3 DNA sequence: TGCGCCAGCAGCCAAGACGGGCTAGCGGGAGGCTACGAGCAGTACTTC. Translated, it gives CASSQDGLAGGYEQYF.

J is TRBJ2-1 and V is TRBV18; 13 bases match TRBD2. The V segment lost 3 bases and the J segment 6 bases; nucleotides outside the gene matches: 5. The CDR3 length is 16 residues. CDR1 is KGHSH, CDR2 LQKENI, per germline. This CDR3 reads CASSPQGLAGLNEQFF. CDR3 nucleotide sequence: TGTGCCAGCTCACCGCAGGGACTAGCGGGGCTCAATGAGCAGTTCTTC.

The J gene is TRBJ1-1, the V gene TRBV7-9; D is uncertain. In germline, CDR1 is SEHNR, CDR2 FQNEAQ (reference sequence). Trimming stripped 1 base from V and 3 bases from J, with 6 bases between. The CDR3 consists of 13 residues. CDR3 sequence reads: CASSLEEYTEAFF. The CDR3 DNA follows: TGTGCCAGCAGCTTAGAAGAGTACACTGAAGCTTTCTTT. Full variable domain (rest looked up from reference TRBV7-9 and TRBJ1-1): DTGVSQNPRHKITKRGQNVTFRCDPISEHNRLYWYRQTLGQGPEFLTYFQNEAQLEKSRLLSDRFSAERPKGSFSTLEIQRTEQGDSAMYLCASSLEEYTEAFFGQGTRLTVV.